This entry is about one TCR beta chain. Its cognate antigen is unknown. This sample was taken from a study of T cell responses to AZD1222 COVID-19 vaccine. Sequencing was performed with immunoSEQ multiplex PCR; in TCRdb, only in-frame clones are kept and a portion is missing. The sample shows 90,000 to 100,000 clones, 80% to 90% of them seen only once. V was cut by 5 bases and J by 6 bases, with 16 bases left in between. CDR3 length equals 14 residues. CDR1 MDHEN and CDR2 SYDVKM come from the germline V gene. Regarding the study as a whole: Epitopes outside B.1.351 and B.1.1.7 mutated regions reportedly drew nearly half of spike TCRs. Females made up more of the donors, who were largely white British, and clonal diversity may have come out too low. Only a handful of AZD1222 recipients, roughly six in all, had baseline seropositivity.

This receptor was obtained from an adult in good health. This sample comprised peripheral blood, obtained on day 0 of AZD1222 vaccination. The gene calls are TRBV28 and TRBJ1-1; D perhaps matches TRBD1 (6 bases). CDR3 in DNA: TGTGCCAGCAGTCAGTCTGGAGGGGGTTCTGAAGCTTTCTTT. Protein: CASSQSGGGSEAFF.